This T cell receptor beta chain was retrieved from a study of beta chain features in type 1 diabetes. The study's findings and limits: A moderate, significant TCRB CDR3 shortening appeared in type 1 diabetes across four CD4+ subsets. Any HLA-type effect on TCRB rearrangement remained unresolved here.

One heparinised draw, averaging roughly 0.12 L, was taken per donor. Reverse transcribing all isolated RNA meant expressed TCRB transcripts were sequenced. An average of approximately 3.4 million reads was obtained for naive, central memory and regulatory T cell samples. Generated by immunoSEQ multiplex PCR, the TCRdb table keeps only in-frame clones and is missing some. The table lists around 120,000 clones, 15% to 20% of them singletons, with around 2.5% in the top ten. The table lists this clone with a few counts. What it binds is unknown. Trimming pared 1 base from V and 0 bases from J, leaving 7 bases between. This CDR3 region has 15 residues. CDR1 SGHDN and CDR2 FVKESK come from the germline V gene.

Sequencing was performed on central memory CD4+ T cells from blood. The chain employs TRBV14 and TRBJ1-3; a weak D match, TRBD1 (6 bases). The sequence derives from a man between 18 and 35 years old with type 1 diabetes. The CDR3 DNA reads TGTGCCAGCAGCCAAGGGACAGTCTCTGGAAACACCATATATTTT. Encoded protein: CASSQGTVSGNTIYF.